These 9 T cell receptor beta chains were all obtained from the same sample, sequenced in a study of T cell responses to AZD1222 COVID-19 vaccine. Sequencing was performed with immunoSEQ multiplex PCR; in TCRdb, only in-frame clones are kept and a portion is missing. The repertoire holds roughly 150,000 clones, with 94% as singletons. Sequenced here: peripheral blood, sampled 28 days after the second AZD1222 dose. The receptors were gathered from an adult who received the AZD1222 COVID-19 vaccine.

The rearrangement joins TRBV11-2 to TRBJ2-1; a possible D gene is TRBD1 (5 bases). V was cut by 1 base and J by 4 bases, with 11 bases left in between. Per germline, CDR1 SGHAT and CDR2 FQNNGV. The CDR3 consists of 15 residues. The CDR3 DNA sequence: TGTGCCAGCAGCTTAGTGCTGGGGCGATACAATGAGCAGTTCTTC. This encodes CASSLVLGRYNEQFF.

The CDR3 DNA is TGTGCCAGCACCATTTTCGGACTAGCGGCCTACAATGAGCAGTTCTTC. Translating gives CASTIFGLAAYNEQFF. The chain links TRBV5-8 to TRBJ2-1; 10 bases map to TRBD2. The CDR3 contains 16 residues. Germline V gene data show CDR1 as SGHTS and CDR2 as YDEGEE. V dropped 6 bases and J dropped 2; count of bases not matched to a gene: 8.

This clone was counted a single time. The chain recombines TRBV5-1 with TRBJ2-3, with 8 bases lining up with TRBD2. Germline V gene sequence: CDR1 SGHRS, CDR2 YFSETQ. This CDR3 comprises 19 residues. V was clipped by 6 bases and J by 2 bases; unmatched bases: 20. As DNA, the CDR3 is TGCGCCAGCACTCGAGCGGCGGGAGGCCCTATACGAATCACAGATACGCAGTATTTT. Protein: CASTRAAGGPIRITDTQYF.

The chain links TRBV5-1 to TRBJ2-3; 7 positions match TRBD2. The junction had 6 bases not matched to a gene; V was cut back by 1 base and J by 4 bases. The CDR3 spans 15 residues. Germline V gene sequence: CDR1 SGHRS, CDR2 YFSETQ. CDR3 coding DNA: TGCGCCAGCAGCTTGTCTAGCGGAGCGGCAGATACGCAGTATTTT. This sequence encodes CASSLSSGAADTQYF.

The chain has TRBV6-1 and TRBJ2-1; D ambiguous. The V end was cut by 5 bases, the J end by 7 bases, with 12 bases between. Germline values: CDR1 MNHNS, CDR2 SASEGT. This CDR3 has 13 amino acids. The CDR3: CASSPTSQNEQFF. DNA for the CDR3: TGTGCCAGCAGTCCAACTTCCCAGAATGAGCAGTTCTTC.

The chain employs TRBV24-1 and TRBJ2-3, with a tentative D call TRBD2 (7 bases). This CDR3 region has 16 residues. The V end was cut by 3 bases, the J end by 0 bases, with 12 bases between. Germline V lookup: CDR1 KGHDR, CDR2 SFDVKD. The CDR3 is CATSDAGAVSTDTQYF. The CDR3 nucleotides read TGTGCCACCAGTGATGCGGGGGCCGTTAGCACAGATACGCAGTATTTT.

The sample holds one count of this clone. The genes are TRBV19 and TRBJ1-2, with D possibly being TRBD1 (5 bases). Trimming pared 3 bases from V and 5 bases from J, leaving 16 bases between. The length of the CDR3 is 15 residues. Per germline, CDR1 LNHDA and CDR2 SQIVND (reference sequence). CDR3 loop: CASSIQGTLGYGYTF. In DNA form, the CDR3 reads TGTGCCAGTAGTATCCAGGGAACCTTAGGTTATGGCTACACCTTC.

The rearrangement uses TRBV4-1 and TRBJ1-4; D gene unclear. V lost 1 base and J lost 8, with 8 bases in between. CDR1 is MGHRA, CDR2 YSYEKL, per germline. The CDR3 loop spans 13 amino acids. The CDR3 spells CASSQAGGEKLFF. CDR3 DNA sequence: TGCGCCAGCAGCCAAGCGGGCGGGGAAAAACTGTTTTTT.

The chain recombines TRBV2 with TRBJ2-2; D gene uncertain. CDR1 is SNHLY and CDR2 is FYNNEI in the germline V gene. Trimming stripped 10 bases from V and 2 bases from J, with 5 bases between. CDR3 length: 11 amino acids. CDR3 in amino acids: CATVNTGELFF. DNA of the CDR3: TGTGCCACCGTCAACACCGGGGAGCTGTTTTTT. The full variable domain, completed using reference TRBV2 and TRBJ2-2, is EPEVTQTPSHQVTQMGQEVILRCVPISNHLYFYWYRQILGQKVEFLVSFYNNEISEKSEIFDDQFSVERPDGSNFTLKIRSTKLEDSAMYFCATVNTGELFFGEGSRLTVL.